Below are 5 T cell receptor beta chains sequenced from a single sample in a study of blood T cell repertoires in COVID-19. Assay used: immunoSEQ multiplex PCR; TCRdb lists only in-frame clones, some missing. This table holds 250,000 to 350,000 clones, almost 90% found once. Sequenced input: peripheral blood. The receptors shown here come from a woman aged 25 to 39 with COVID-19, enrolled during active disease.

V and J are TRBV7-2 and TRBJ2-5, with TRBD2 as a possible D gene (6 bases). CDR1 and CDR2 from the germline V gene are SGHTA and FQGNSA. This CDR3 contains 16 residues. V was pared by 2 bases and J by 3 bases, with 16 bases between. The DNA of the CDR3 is TGTGCCAGCAGCTTACGAGGGAGCGGGCCAAAAGAGACCCAGTACTTC. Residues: CASSLRGSGPKETQYF.

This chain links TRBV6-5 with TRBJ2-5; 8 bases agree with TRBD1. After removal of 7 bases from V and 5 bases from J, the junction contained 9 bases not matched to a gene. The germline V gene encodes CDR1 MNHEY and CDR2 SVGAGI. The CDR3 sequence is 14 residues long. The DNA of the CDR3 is TGTGCCAGCACCGCGGGCAGGGGGCAGGAGACCCAGTACTTC. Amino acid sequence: CASTAGRGQETQYF.

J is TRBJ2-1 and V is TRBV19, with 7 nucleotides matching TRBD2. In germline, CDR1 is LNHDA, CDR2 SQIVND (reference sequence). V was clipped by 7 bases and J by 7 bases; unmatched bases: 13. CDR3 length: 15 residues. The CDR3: CASTPFEGGQNEQFF. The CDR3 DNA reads TGTGCCAGTACACCTTTCGAGGGAGGGCAGAATGAGCAGTTCTTC.

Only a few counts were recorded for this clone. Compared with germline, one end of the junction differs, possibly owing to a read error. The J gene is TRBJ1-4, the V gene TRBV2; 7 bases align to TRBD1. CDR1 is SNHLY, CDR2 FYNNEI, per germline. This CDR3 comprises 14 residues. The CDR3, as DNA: TGTGCCAGCAGCGAAGACAGGGCGAGTGAAAAACTGTTTTTT. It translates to CASSEDRASEKLFF.

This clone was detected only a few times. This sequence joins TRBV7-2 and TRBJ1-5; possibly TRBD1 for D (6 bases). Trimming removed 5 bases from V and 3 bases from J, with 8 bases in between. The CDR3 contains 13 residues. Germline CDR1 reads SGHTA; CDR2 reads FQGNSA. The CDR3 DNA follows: TGTGCCAGCAGCCGGGACAACAATCAGCCCCAGCATTTT. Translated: CASSRDNNQPQHF.